What follows are 5 T cell receptor beta chains derived from one specimen sequenced in a study of T-cell memory formation after mild COVID-19. TCRdb itself ran the 5' RACE reads through MiXCR, one entry per CDR3 protein. This sample has roughly 550,000 distinct CDR3 sequences, with roughly 20% found just once. The specimen sequenced was PBMCs or a T cell subset sorted from them (not recorded which). These receptors were taken from an adult woman who had mild COVID-19 (a few samples of this study predate the infection). Cell type and time point are not known.

The V gene is TRBV4-2, the J gene TRBJ2-1; TRBD2 matches at 12 bases. The length of the CDR3 is 17 residues. J lost 0 bases, V lost 4 bases, and 4 bases had no gene match. Germline V CDR1 and CDR2: LGHNA, YNFKEQ. Written as DNA, the CDR3 is TGTGCCAGCAGCCTCTGGACTAGCGGGGTCTCCTACAATGAGCAGTTCTTC. Protein: CASSLWTSGVSYNEQFF.

In its sample, this clonotype was seen a few times. V is TRBV7-6 and J is TRBJ2-7; D is unclear. Germline CDR1 is SGHVS and CDR2 is FNYEAQ. Trimming removed 3 bases at V and 4 bases at J, with 13 bases between. CDR3 size: 14 residues. CDR3 coding DNA: TGTGCCAGCAGCTTCGGTCCCGCTGGGTACGAGCAGTACTTC. Its translation: CASSFGPAGYEQYF.

The chain has TRBV12-3 or TRBV12-4 and TRBJ1-2; TRBD1 matches at 7 bases. The trim removed 4 bases at V and 7 bases at J, leaving 6 bases unmatched. This CDR3 spans 13 amino acids. In DNA, the CDR3 is TGTGCCAGCAGTTCGACAGGGAGTGTTGGCTACACCTTC. Translating gives CASSSTGSVGYTF.

This clonotype was seen only a few times. V gene TRBV5-4 combines with J gene TRBJ2-1; 8 bases match TRBD2. The trim removed 2 bases at V and 6 bases at J, leaving 7 bases unmatched. The CDR3 has 15 residues. CDR1 and CDR2 (germline): SGHNT, YYREEE (reference sequence). CDR3 DNA sequence: TGTGCCAGCAGCTTTGGGGCGGGAGGCCGCAATGAGCAGTTCTTC. It encodes CASSFGAGGRNEQFF.

The V call is TRBV7-9, the J call TRBJ2-1, with TRBD2 matching 7 bases. Unmatched junction bases numbered 9, after V lost 4 bases and J lost 3 bases. The CDR3 is 16 amino acids. CDR1 is SEHNR and CDR2 is FQNEAQ in the germline V gene (reference sequence). CDR3 amino acids: CASSSAASGNYNEQFF. CDR3 sequence (DNA): TGTGCCAGCAGCTCTGCGGCTAGCGGAAACTACAATGAGCAGTTCTTC.